A selection of T cell receptor beta chains follows, all from one sample in a study of technical replicates of blood from a handful of donors. Assay: immunoSEQ multiplex PCR; the TCRdb copy retains only in-frame clones and omits some. The sample yields about 15,000 clones, 65% to 90% seen once. The sample taken for sequencing was PBMCs. Source of these receptors: a human donor in good health. Each CDR3 is given with its conserved first and last residue. The order of the fields is clone size, V gene, CDR3 length, J gene, D gene, CDR3 protein, CDR3 DNA. D genes are given only for firm matches. Clone size is shown for a subset of rows, as once, few, many or a class of expanded clone.

>NA|TRBV6-5|13|TRBJ1-1|NA
CASSYDPGTEAFF
TGTGCCAGCAGTTACGATCCGGGCACTGAAGCTTTCTTT
>once|TRBV11-3|13|TRBJ2-1|NA
CASSLRSQGEQFF
TGTGCCAGCAGCTTAAGGAGCCAGGGTGAGCAGTTCTTC
>large|TRBV19|17|TRBJ2-7|TRBD2
CASSILAGGSGGDEQYF
TGTGCCAGTAGTATCCTAGCGGGAGGGTCAGGAGGAGATGAGCAGTACTTC
>NA|TRBV6-1|14|TRBJ1-1|TRBD1
CASSVTGGYTEAFF
TGTGCCAGCAGTGTAACAGGGGGGTACACTGAAGCTTTCTTT
>NA|TRBV6-5|15|TRBJ2-7|TRBD1
CASSRTGTGAYEQYF
TGTGCCAGCAGTAGAACCGGGACAGGGGCCTACGAGCAGTACTTC
>NA|TRBV9|14|TRBJ1-2|TRBD1
CASSTGGLTYGYTF
TGTGCCAGCTCGACAGGGGGGTTGACCTATGGCTACACCTTC
>NA|TRBV11-2|16|TRBJ2-7|TRBD2
CASSLVGPSGDYEQYF
TGTGCCAGCAGCTTAGTCGGGCCTAGCGGAGACTACGAGCAGTACTTC
>NA|TRBV5-1|17|TRBJ2-7|NA
CASSWAGTQNDYYEQYF
TGCGCCAGCAGCTGGGCCGGGACACAAAATGACTACTACGAGCAGTACTTC
>NA|TRBV30|14|TRBJ1-5|TRBD1
CAWSGDRGFQPQHF
TGTGCCTGGAGTGGGGACAGGGGGTTTCAGCCCCAGCATTTT
>NA|TRBV4-2|14|TRBJ1-1|NA
CASSPSREPYTAFF
TGTGCCAGCAGCCCCTCCCGGGAACCCTACACAGCTTTCTTT
>NA|TRBV28|15|TRBJ2-2|NA
CASRGGRVGFGELFF
TGTGCCAGCAGAGGGGGAAGGGTGGGTTTCGGGGAGCTGTTTTTT
>NA|TRBV5-1|15|TRBJ2-7|TRBD1
CASSPIGTGGYEQYF
TGCGCCAGCAGTCCTATCGGGACAGGGGGCTACGAGCAGTACTTC
>few|TRBV10-3|17|TRBJ2-7|NA
CAISDPPLASMSYEQYF
TGTGCCATCAGTGACCCTCCCCTAGCAAGTATGTCCTACGAGCAGTACTTC
>NA|TRBV5-8|15|TRBJ2-7|TRBD1
CASSLGSDRAYEQYF
TGTGCCAGCAGCTTGGGTTCGGACAGGGCCTACGAGCAGTACTTC
>few|TRBV18|16|TRBJ1-4|NA
CASSPPPGGTNEKLFF
TGTGCCAGCTCACCACCGCCCGGGGGGACTAATGAAAAACTGTTTTTT
>NA|TRBV4-2|19|TRBJ2-5|TRBD2
CASSQDQTSGVGFQETQYF
TGTGCCAGCAGCCAAGACCAGACTAGCGGGGTCGGGTTCCAAGAGACCCAGTACTTC